These 23 T cell receptor beta chains were all obtained from the same sample, sequenced in a study of OX40 agonist ivuxolimab in advanced cancers. Assay: immunoSEQ multiplex PCR; the TCRdb copy retains only in-frame clones and omits some. The table shows 35,000 to 50,000 clones, with 88% occurring only once. The sequencing used CD4+ or CD8+ T cells sorted from blood, collected in a trial of the OX40 agonist ivuxolimab. These receptors were collected from an adult with an advanced solid tumor such as melanoma, head and neck, liver or kidney cancer.

The gene calls are TRBV19 and TRBJ1-2; the D gene is possibly TRBD1 (5 bases). The CDR3 extends over 13 amino acids. Trimming cost V 6 bases and J 3 bases, with 11 bases left between them. Germline values: CDR1 LNHDA, CDR2 SQIVND (reference sequence). CDR3 residues: CASSMGQYYGYTF. DNA for the CDR3: TGTGCCAGTAGCATGGGGCAGTACTATGGCTACACCTTC.

V usage is TRBV5-1 and J usage is TRBJ2-7, with 7 bases that match TRBD1. CDR1 and CDR2 from the germline V gene are SGHRS and YFSETQ. The CDR3 has 15 amino acids. Germline trimming cut 2 bases from V and 4 bases from J; bases unmatched to any gene: 9. The CDR3 spells CASSLNRDREYEQYF. The DNA for the CDR3 is TGCGCCAGCAGCTTAAACCGGGACAGAGAGTACGAGCAGTACTTC.

Remarks on this clone: Other DNA sequences in this sample translate to the same CDR3. The chain carries TRBV5-1 and TRBJ2-7; TRBD1 agrees at 9 bases. The CDR3 has 15 residues. Germline V gene lookup returns CDR1 SGHRS and CDR2 YFSETQ. The junction had 15 bases not matched to a gene; V was cut back by 5 bases and J by 9 bases. The CDR3 region has the DNA TGCGCCAGCAGTTATTCCACGGGACAGGGTGTTGGGCAGTACTTC. This encodes CASSYSTGQGVGQYF.

DNA for the CDR3: TGTGCCTGGAGATCAAGCGGGAGGGACACCGGGGAGCTGTTTTTT. Amino acids: CAWRSSGRDTGELFF. V is TRBV30 and J is TRBJ2-2; 10 bases line up with TRBD2. The CDR3 is 15 amino acids. The germline V gene has CDR1 GTSNPN and CDR2 SVGIG (reference sequence). V shed 3 bases, J shed 3 bases, and the junction held 4 bases outside the gene matches. The variable domain in full, completed from reference TRBV30 and TRBJ2-2, reads SQTIHQWPATLVQPVGSPLSLECTVEGTSNPNLYWYRQAAGRGLQLLFYSVGIGQISSEVPQNLSASRPQDRQFILSSKKLLLSDSGFYLCAWRSSGRDTGELFFGEGSRLTVL.

This chain joins TRBV7-9 and TRBJ1-1, with a weak D call TRBD1 (6 bases). V was shortened by 0 bases and J by 6 bases, with 8 bases between the two germline ends. In germline, CDR1 is SEHNR, CDR2 FQNEAQ (reference sequence). This CDR3 has 13 amino acids. The CDR3 DNA reads TGTGCCAGCAGCTTAGCGCACAGGGCTGAAGCTTTCTTT. Amino acids: CASSLAHRAEAFF.

The J gene is TRBJ2-2, the V gene TRBV27; D is uncertain. CDR3 length: 15 residues. Germline-derived CDR1 and CDR2 are MNHEY and SMNVEV (reference sequence). V was shortened by 0 bases and J by 7 bases, with 12 bases between the two germline ends. The CDR3 loop reads CASSLSPGGIGELFF. For the CDR3, the DNA is TGTGCCAGCAGTTTATCTCCGGGTGGGATCGGGGAGCTGTTTTTT.

The sample holds one count of this clone. The V gene is TRBV30, the J gene TRBJ1-1; D perhaps matches TRBD1 (6 bases). The V end lost 2 bases, the J end lost 11 bases, and 15 bases lay between the germline ends. Germline CDR1 and CDR2: GTSNPN and SVGIG (reference sequence). The CDR3 runs to 12 residues. The CDR3 DNA follows: TGTGCCTGGAGTTCGGACAGCCCGGAGGCTTTCTTT. It yields the protein CAWSSDSPEAFF.

This clone was recorded only once. The same CDR3 can be traced to other DNA sequences in this sample. The rearrangement uses TRBV6-1 and TRBJ2-7; D is tentatively TRBD1 or TRBD2 (5 bases each). Germline CDR1 and CDR2: MNHNS and SASEGT. V lost 5 bases to trimming and J lost 7 bases, with 15 bases between them. CDR3 length: 13 amino acids. CDR3 nucleotide sequence: TGTGCCAGCAGTTTGGGGCCCGAGGGGGAGCAGTACTTC. Its protein product is CASSLGPEGEQYF.

The rearrangement joins TRBV6-6 to TRBJ1-1; D may be TRBD1 (5 bases). The CDR3 has 14 residues. Germline V lookup: CDR1 MNHNY, CDR2 SVGAGI (reference sequence). Trimming shortened V by 6 bases and J by 0 bases, and 11 bases separated the two germline ends. The CDR3 sequence is CASSLRRVNTEAFF. The CDR3 DNA reads TGTGCCAGCAGCCTCCGCAGGGTGAACACTGAAGCTTTCTTT.

CDR3 residues: CASSLISGRGKFF. The CDR3 coding sequence is TGTGCCAGCAGCTTAATTAGCGGCAGGGGAAAGTTCTTC. The chain combines TRBV7-8 with TRBJ2-1; tentatively, D is TRBD1 or TRBD2 (6 bases each). Germline V gives CDR1 SGHVS, CDR2 FQNEAQ. This CDR3 contains 13 residues. V was shortened by 2 bases and J by 14 bases, with 16 bases between the two germline ends.

This chain connects TRBV27 to TRBJ2-3; 9 bases align to TRBD2. Losses at the gene ends were 3 bases for V and 4 bases for J; bases not matched to a gene: 5. Germline values: CDR1 MNHEY, CDR2 SMNVEV (reference sequence). The CDR3 is 15 residues long. CDR3 sequence: CASSFLEREADTQYF. The CDR3 DNA follows: TGTGCCAGCAGTTTTCTAGAGCGGGAGGCAGATACGCAGTATTTT.

V gene TRBV19 combines with J gene TRBJ1-1; possibly TRBD1 for D (5 bases). This CDR3 contains 18 residues. Trimming took 0 bases from V and 4 from J, leaving 21 bases between them. Germline V lookup: CDR1 LNHDA, CDR2 SQIVND (reference sequence). CDR3 nucleotides: TGTGCCAGTAGTATAGATTCGACTAGGGGCTTTTCGTCCACTGAAGCTTTCTTT. The encoded protein is CASSIDSTRGFSSTEAFF. The whole variable domain, remainder taken from reference TRBV19 and TRBJ1-1, is DGGITQSPKYLFRKEGQNVTLSCEQNLNHDAMYWYRQDPGQGLRLIYYSQIVNDFQKGDIAEGYSVSREKKESFPLTVTSAQKNPTAFYLCASSIDSTRGFSSTEAFFGQGTRLTVV.

V and J are TRBV6-6 and TRBJ1-4, with 7 bases aligning to TRBD1. Trimming cost V 3 bases and J 7 bases; bases outside gene matches: 5. Per germline, CDR1 MNHNY and CDR2 SVGAGI (reference sequence). The CDR3 is made up of 14 amino acids. The CDR3 nucleotides read TGTGCCAGCAGTTATGTACAGGGGATTGAAAAACTGTTTTTT. Its protein product is CASSYVQGIEKLFF.

The chain recombines TRBV7-6 with TRBJ2-3; D not certain. V gave up 5 bases and J gave up 4 bases, with 10 bases separating them. The germline gives CDR1 SGHVS, CDR2 FNYEAQ. The CDR3 consists of 13 residues. The CDR3: CASSPGPSDTQYF. For the CDR3, the DNA is TGTGCCAGCAGCCCCGGACCGTCAGATACGCAGTATTTT.

The J gene is TRBJ2-3, the V gene TRBV19; possibly TRBD2 for D (5 bases). The CDR3 consists of 13 residues. Germline CDR1 and CDR2: LNHDA and SQIVND (reference sequence). Trimming stripped 5 bases from V and 3 bases from J, with 9 bases between. The CDR3 sequence: CASSPRLTDTQYF. The CDR3 DNA follows: TGTGCCAGTAGTCCGAGACTAACAGATACGCAGTATTTT.

The chain couples TRBV4-2 to TRBJ1-5; D is unclear. The V end was cut by 0 bases, the J end by 5 bases, with 11 bases between. Per germline, CDR1 LGHNA and CDR2 YNFKEQ. The CDR3 runs 15 residues. CDR3 in amino acids: CASSQEALGYQPQHF. CDR3 coding DNA: TGTGCCAGCAGCCAAGAGGCCCTGGGGTATCAGCCCCAGCATTTT.

The chain employs TRBV7-2 and TRBJ1-1, with a weak D call TRBD1 (5 bases). The CDR3 totals 12 residues. The germline V gene encodes CDR1 SGHTA and CDR2 FQGNSA. Trimming stripped 5 bases from V and 5 bases from J, with 9 bases between. CDR3 region: CASSRGETEAFF. CDR3 sequence (DNA): TGTGCCAGCAGCCGAGGGGAGACTGAAGCTTTCTTT.

The rearrangement links TRBV28 to TRBJ2-4, with unresolved D. This CDR3 has 11 amino acids. Germline CDR1 reads MDHEN; CDR2 reads SYDVKM. Trimming left V 1 base short and J 8 bases short, with 3 bases between. The CDR3, as DNA: TGTGCCAGCAGTTTATTGGACATTCAGTACTTC. Protein sequence: CASSLLDIQYF.

The V call is TRBV27, the J call TRBJ1-6, with D perhaps matching TRBD1 (5 bases). Germline CDR1 MNHEY, CDR2 SMNVEV (reference sequence). The CDR3 spans 18 residues. Between the trimmed V and J ends, which lost 2 bases and 3 bases, there was a span of 17 bases. This CDR3 is CASSLLPLPDSYNSPLHF. The CDR3 bases are TGTGCCAGCAGTTTACTCCCCCTTCCCGACAGCTATAATTCACCCCTCCACTTT.

For this clone: This CDR3 is also generated by other DNA sequences in the sample. The rearrangement uses TRBV27 and TRBJ2-3, with TRBD2 matching 12 bases. CDR1 is MNHEY and CDR2 is SMNVEV in the germline V gene (reference sequence). The junction had 4 bases not matched to a gene; V was cut back by 6 bases and J by 0 bases. The CDR3 consists of 16 residues. The CDR3 sequence: CASSLGTSGSTDTQYF. CDR3 DNA sequence: TGTGCCAGCAGCCTCGGGACTAGCGGGAGCACAGATACGCAGTATTTT.

This clone has just one count. Within the sample, other DNA sequences also encode this same CDR3. The V call is TRBV4-1, the J call TRBJ2-2; 9 nucleotides align to TRBD2. J gave up 9 bases and V 1 base, and 9 bases lay outside the gene matches. Looked up from germline, CDR1 is MGHRA and CDR2 is YSYEKL. The CDR3 runs to 16 residues. This CDR3 is CASSQVSGRGSRELFF. CDR3 sequence (DNA): TGCGCCAGCAGCCAAGTTAGCGGGAGAGGCAGTAGGGAGCTGTTTTTT.

V is TRBV7-9 and J is TRBJ2-1, with unresolved D. There are 12 residues in the CDR3. The V end lost 5 bases, the J end lost 9 bases, and 11 bases lay between the germline ends. Looked up from germline, CDR1 is SEHNR and CDR2 is FQNEAQ (reference sequence). The CDR3 here is CASSPFGPEQFF. CDR3 DNA sequence: TGTGCCAGCAGCCCCTTTGGGCCTGAGCAGTTCTTC.

This clone is a singleton in its sample. This chain connects TRBV6-5 to TRBJ2-1; D possibly corresponds to TRBD1 (5 bases). Per the germline V gene, CDR1 is MNHEY and CDR2 is SVGAGI. The CDR3 runs 15 residues. Trimming pared 2 bases from V and 1 base from J, leaving 9 bases between. As DNA, the CDR3 is TGTGCCAGCAGTTACAGGGCAGGGTCCTACAATGAGCAGTTCTTC. This codes for CASSYRAGSYNEQFF.